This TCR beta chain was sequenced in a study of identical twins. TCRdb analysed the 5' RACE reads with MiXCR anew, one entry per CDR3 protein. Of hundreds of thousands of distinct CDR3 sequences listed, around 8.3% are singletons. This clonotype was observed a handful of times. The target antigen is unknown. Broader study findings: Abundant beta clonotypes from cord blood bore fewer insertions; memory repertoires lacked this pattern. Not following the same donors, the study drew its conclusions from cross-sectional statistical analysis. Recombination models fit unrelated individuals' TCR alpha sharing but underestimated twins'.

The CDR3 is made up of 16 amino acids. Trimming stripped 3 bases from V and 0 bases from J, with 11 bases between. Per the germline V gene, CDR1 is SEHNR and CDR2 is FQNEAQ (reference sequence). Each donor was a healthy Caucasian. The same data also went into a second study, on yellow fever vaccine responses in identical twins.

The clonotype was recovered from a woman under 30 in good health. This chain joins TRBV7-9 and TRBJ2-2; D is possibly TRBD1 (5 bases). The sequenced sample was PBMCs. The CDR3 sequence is CASSFRSGTNTGELFF. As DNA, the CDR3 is TGTGCCAGCAGCTTCAGGTCAGGGACGAACACCGGGGAGCTGTTTTTT.